Listed below are T cell receptor beta chains from one sample, sequenced in a study of T cell repertoires in cytomegalovirus infection. TCRdb called the reads again in MiXCR, with one record for every CDR3 protein. The top ten hold just over 30% of the sample, which has roughly 180,000 distinct CDR3 sequences, about 30% seen once. The specimen was PBMCs. These receptors came from a human donor in good health (CMV status not recorded). Some clones in this sample may be carry-over from other donors' samples. CDR3s include the opening cysteine and the closing phenylalanine or tryptophan. Fields, in order: clone size, V gene, D gene, J gene, CDR3 protein, CDR3 DNA. A D gene is named only where the DNA matches it firmly. A clone size is listed for some rows: how often the clone was seen (once, few, many), or a class if it is expanded.

.,TRBV9,TRBD2,TRBJ2-3,CASSPTSGGWADTQYF,TGTGCCAGCAGCCCCACTTCGGGGGGTTGGGCAGATACGCAGTATTTT
few,TRBV5-6,TRBD1,TRBJ1-5,CASSRGQVNQPQHF,TGTGCCAGCAGCCGCGGACAGGTCAATCAGCCCCAGCATTTT
.,TRBV29-1,TRBD1,TRBJ2-5,CSVAGTGTETQYF,TGCAGCGTCGCCGGGACAGGGACAGAGACCCAGTACTTC
.,TRBV12-3/TRBV12-4,.,TRBJ1-5,CASSGREGNQPQHF,TGTGCCAGCAGTGGCAGGGAGGGGAATCAGCCCCAGCATTTT
.,TRBV11-2,.,TRBJ2-7,CASSYRLGGYEQYF,TGTGCCAGCAGCTATAGACTGGGGGGATACGAGCAGTACTTC
.,TRBV12-3/TRBV12-4,.,TRBJ1-6,CASSPSYPDNSPLHF,TGTGCCAGCAGTCCAAGCTATCCGGATAATTCACCCCTCCACTTT
few,TRBV7-2,TRBD1,TRBJ2-7,CASSWRQGSYEQYF,TGTGCCAGCAGCTGGAGACAGGGATCCTACGAGCAGTACTTC
few,TRBV12-3/TRBV12-4,.,TRBJ1-6,CASSFHNSPLHF,TGTGCCAGCAGTTTTCACAATTCACCCCTCCACTTT
few,TRBV29-1,.,TRBJ2-3,CSVDVATQYF,TGCAGCGTTGATGTGGCTACGCAGTATTTT
many,TRBV7-9,TRBD1,TRBJ1-5,CASSYAGTDNQPQHF,TGTGCCAGCAGCTATGCCGGGACAGACAATCAGCCCCAGCATTTT
.,TRBV5-6,.,TRBJ2-5,CASSFPRITREGETQYF,TGTGCCAGCAGCTTCCCCAGAATCACTAGAGAGGGTGAGACCCAGTACTTC
.,TRBV10-3,.,TRBJ2-1,CAISDPTGMGSEQFF,TGTGCCATCAGTGACCCGACTGGGATGGGGAGCGAGCAGTTCTTC
.,TRBV9,.,TRBJ1-1,CASSVGGALNTEAFF,TGTGCCAGCAGCGTAGGCGGAGCGCTGAACACTGAAGCTTTCTTT
few,TRBV2,.,TRBJ2-3,CASTRADSETENF,TGTGCCAGCACAAGGGCAGACTCGGAGACAGAGAATTTT
.,TRBV6-5,TRBD1,TRBJ1-1,CASRPTGTGRTEAFF,TGTGCCAGCAGACCTACCGGGACAGGGAGGACTGAAGCTTTCTTT